The 16 T cell receptor beta chains below were found in one sample sequenced in a study of blood T cells in healthy people across ages. Primers used in a second PCR of about 7 to 12 cycles were a sample-barcoded 5' primer and a J-beta primer mix. TCRdb recomputed calls from the 5' RACE reads with MiXCR, one row per CDR3 protein. Of more than 1.4 million distinct CDR3 sequences listed, around two fifths are singletons. The specimen was blood. The receptors here all came from a young woman in good health.

The chain couples TRBV18 to TRBJ1-1; maybe TRBD1 (5 bases). The CDR3 spans 16 residues. V was pared by 3 bases and J by 1 base, with 15 bases between. The V gene's germline CDR1 is KGHSH and CDR2 LQKENI. CDR3 sequence reads: CASSPGRWGRNTEAFF. The DNA for the CDR3 is TGTGCCAGCTCACCCGGGCGTTGGGGGAGGAACACTGAAGCTTTCTTT.

This clonotype turned up a few times. The chain recombines TRBV4-1 with TRBJ2-1; 10 bases are shared with TRBD2. The CDR3 length is 17 residues. The germline V gene encodes CDR1 MGHRA and CDR2 YSYEKL. V trimming: 0 bases; J trimming: 7 bases; junction bases outside the gene matches: 9. The CDR3: CASSQDRSGGARNEQFF. The DNA of the CDR3 is TGCGCCAGCAGCCAAGATCGGAGCGGGGGGGCCAGAAATGAGCAGTTCTTC.

The gene calls are TRBV5-1 and TRBJ1-1; D uncertain. Per germline, CDR1 SGHRS and CDR2 YFSETQ. The CDR3 has 13 amino acids. With 6 bases removed from V and 1 base from J, the gap between germline ends came to 10 bases. In nucleotides, the CDR3 is TGCGCCAGCAATCCCTCGGGGAACACTGAAGCTTTCTTT. Protein sequence: CASNPSGNTEAFF.

This clonotype was seen a few times. Germline and junction disagree at one end, which may indicate a read error. The chain recombines TRBV15 with TRBJ2-4; D may be TRBD2 (5 bases). Per the germline V gene, CDR1 is LNHNV and CDR2 is YYDKDF (reference sequence). This CDR3 has 11 residues. The CDR3 region is CATGRGNIQYF. CDR3 coding DNA: TGTGCCACCGGCAGAGGGAACATTCAGTACTTC.

This sequence joins TRBV23-1 and TRBJ2-7; maybe TRBD1 (6 bases). TRBV23-1 is filed as an ORF, its function uncertain. The CDR3 sequence is 15 residues long. V lost 4 bases and J lost 3, with 16 bases in between. CDR3 loop: CASSRLPGHLYEQYF. As DNA, the CDR3 is TGCGCCAGCAGTCGGTTGCCGGGACACCTCTACGAGCAGTACTTC.

The chain links TRBV4-1 to TRBJ2-7; 11 nucleotides agree with TRBD2. The germline CDR1 and CDR2 sequences are MGHRA and YSYEKL. The CDR3 consists of 18 residues. With V trimmed by 0 bases and J by 7 bases, 14 bases remained unmatched. The CDR3 nucleotides read TGCGCCAGCAGCCAAGATCGGTGGCTAGCGGGGGGAGGGAATGAGCAGTACTTC. Protein product: CASSQDRWLAGGGNEQYF.

V usage is TRBV2 and J usage is TRBJ2-1, with 8 bases lining up with TRBD2. J gave up 8 bases and V 6 bases, and 12 bases lay outside the gene matches. The germline gives CDR1 SNHLY, CDR2 FYNNEI. This CDR3 is built from 15 residues. The CDR3 DNA is TGTGCCAGCAGGGGGGGACGCGGGGGGTTCGATGAGCAGTTCTTC. It is translated as CASRGGRGGFDEQFF.

The CDR3 protein is CASSSGPLTNTEAFF. The CDR3 DNA is TGTGCCAGCAGCTCGGGCCCTTTAACAAACACTGAAGCTTTCTTT. The V and J genes are TRBV7-9 and TRBJ1-1; D gene unclear. The germline CDR1 and CDR2 sequences are SEHNR and FQNEAQ (reference sequence). The germline V and J ends were trimmed by 4 bases and 2 bases, with 14 bases remaining between them. The length of the CDR3 is 15 residues.

Concerning this clonotype itself: This may arise from a read error, as a much more abundant clone is one base away. V usage is TRBV7-6 and J usage is TRBJ2-1; D may be TRBD2 (6 bases). The CDR3 contains 14 residues. V was pared by 6 bases and J by 12 bases, with 21 bases between. Looked up from germline, CDR1 is SGHVS and CDR2 is FNYEAQ. In nucleotides, the CDR3 is TGTGCCAGCAGTCCAAGTAGCGGCCAGGGAGCGCAGTTCTTC. Translation gives CASSPSSGQGAQFF.

This clonotype was counted only a few times. The CDR3 DNA reads as TGCGCCAGCAGCCAAGATGACCGGGAGACCTACGAGCAGTACTTC. Translation: CASSQDDRETYEQYF. The chain combines TRBV4-1 with TRBJ2-7; D possibly corresponds to TRBD2 (6 bases). This CDR3 spans 15 amino acids. Germline loops: CDR1 MGHRA, CDR2 YSYEKL. V was pared by 0 bases and J by 2 bases, with 11 bases between.

The J gene is TRBJ2-5, the V gene TRBV20-1; weak D call: TRBD2 (5 bases). The CDR3 runs 11 residues. Germline V lookup: CDR1 DFQATT, CDR2 SNEGSKA (reference sequence). With 3 bases removed from V and 11 bases from J, the gap between germline ends came to 13 bases. The CDR3 protein is CSASGLDAQYF. The CDR3 DNA sequence: TGCAGTGCTAGCGGACTTGACGCGCAGTACTTC.

J is TRBJ2-3 and V is TRBV10-3, with a possible D match to TRBD1 (7 bases). CDR1 and CDR2 (germline): ENHRY, SYGVKD. This CDR3 contains 14 residues. Trimming cost V 7 bases and J 6 bases, with 17 bases left between them. Here the CDR3 reads CAINPGGSWDTQYF. Here the CDR3 DNA reads TGTGCCATCAACCCAGGGGGGTCTTGGGATACGCAGTATTTT.

This clonotype was observed a single time. This sequence may be a read error, since a much larger clone differs from it by one base. As DNA, the CDR3 is TGTGCCAGCAGCTTTACTAGCGGGGACTGCGAGCAGTACTTC. This codes for CASSFTSGDCEQYF. This sequence joins TRBV7-2 and TRBJ2-7; 10 bases match TRBD2. The CDR3 has 14 residues. The V gene end was trimmed by 3 bases and the J gene end by 6 bases; junction bases not matched to a gene: 5. Germline V gene data show CDR1 as SGHTA and CDR2 as FQGNSA.

This rearrangement joins TRBV7-9 to TRBJ2-3; D might be TRBD2 (6 bases). The CDR3 loop spans 19 amino acids. Germline values: CDR1 SEHNR, CDR2 FQNEAQ (reference sequence). Trimming removed 3 bases from V and 0 bases from J, with 22 bases in between. The CDR3 DNA follows: TGTGCCAGCAGCTTTGGGGGGTTCTCCGGTTGGAATAGCACAGATACGCAGTATTTT. This translates into CASSFGGFSGWNSTDTQYF.

This clonotype was seen a handful of times. The V call is TRBV20-1, the J call TRBJ2-1, with 8 bases identical to TRBD2. The CDR3 is 14 residues long. CDR1 and CDR2 from the germline V gene are DFQATT and SNEGSKA (reference sequence). V lost 1 base, J lost 8 bases, and 7 bases stayed unmatched. The CDR3 region is CSARAGTSPHEQFF. CDR3 coding DNA: TGCAGTGCTAGAGCCGGGACTAGTCCCCATGAGCAGTTCTTC.

This clonotype was seen a few times. This rearrangement joins TRBV10-3 to TRBJ2-2; no clear D gene. Germline V gene sequence: CDR1 ENHRY, CDR2 SYGVKD. V gave up 3 bases and J gave up 5 bases, with 16 bases separating them. The CDR3 consists of 16 residues. The CDR3 sequence: CAISDRPQPGTGELFF. The CDR3 nucleotides are TGTGCCATCAGTGACAGACCGCAACCAGGAACCGGGGAGCTGTTTTTT.